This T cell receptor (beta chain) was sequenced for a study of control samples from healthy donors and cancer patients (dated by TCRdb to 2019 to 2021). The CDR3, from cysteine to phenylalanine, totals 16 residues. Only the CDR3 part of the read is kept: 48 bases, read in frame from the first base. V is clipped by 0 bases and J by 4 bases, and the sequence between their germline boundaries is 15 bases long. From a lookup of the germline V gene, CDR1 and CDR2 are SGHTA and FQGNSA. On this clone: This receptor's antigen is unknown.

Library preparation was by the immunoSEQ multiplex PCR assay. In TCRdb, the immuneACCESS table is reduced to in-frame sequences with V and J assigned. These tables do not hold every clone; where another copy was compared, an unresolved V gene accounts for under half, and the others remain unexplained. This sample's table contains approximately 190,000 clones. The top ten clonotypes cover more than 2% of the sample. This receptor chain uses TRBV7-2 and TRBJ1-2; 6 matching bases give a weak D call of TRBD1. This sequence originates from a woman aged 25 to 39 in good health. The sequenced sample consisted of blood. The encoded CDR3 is CASSLARGGRGYGYTF. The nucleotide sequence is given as TGTGCCAGCAGCTTAGCGCGTGGGGGGCGAGGCTATGGCTACACCTTC.